This record covers a single TCR beta chain. These data are taken from a study of control samples from healthy donors and cancer patients. This CDR3 comprises 14 residues. CDR1 SGHTA and CDR2 FQGNSA come from the germline V gene. V dropped 2 bases and J dropped 2 bases, with 7 bases sitting between them. Assay used: immunoSEQ multiplex PCR; TCRdb lists only in-frame clones, some missing. This table holds about 92,000 clones, more than 75% found once. Sequencing used blood. The V call is TRBV7-2, the J call TRBJ2-1; D might be TRBD2 (5 bases). This sequence was found in a woman aged 60-75 years in good health. CDR3 protein: CASSLRETYNEQFF. The CDR3 DNA reads as TGTGCCAGCAGCTTAAGGGAGACCTACAATGAGCAGTTCTTC.